The 16 T cell receptor beta chains below were found in one sample sequenced in a study of T-cell memory formation after mild COVID-19. TCRdb re-called the 5' RACE reads through MiXCR, storing one row per CDR3 protein. The sample includes 150,000 to 200,000 distinct CDR3 sequences, about 15% of them seen just once. Input material: PBMCs or a T cell subset sorted from them (not recorded which). The receptor source for this set is an adult woman who had mild COVID-19 (a few samples of this study predate the infection). Cell type and time point are not known.

The table lists this clonotype with a count of one. The chain joins TRBV18 to TRBJ1-2; no clear D gene. This CDR3 comprises 15 residues. Trimming left V 3 bases short and J 5 bases short, with 16 bases between. Germline V gene lookup returns CDR1 KGHSH and CDR2 LQKENI. DNA for the CDR3: TGTGCCAGCTCACCCTCCGCGGGCCGGGGATATGGCTACACCTTC. Translating gives CASSPSAGRGYGYTF.

Remarks on this clonotype: The germline gene is not matched at one end of the junction; a read error may be the cause. The V and J genes are TRBV4-3 and TRBJ2-2; D ambiguous. The CDR3 sequence is 11 residues long. From germline, CDR1 is LGHNA and CDR2 YSLEER. CDR3 protein: CASSQGDRLVF. The CDR3 nucleotides are TGCGCCAGCAGCCAAGGAGACCGCCTGGTTTTT.

This clonotype was seen more than once but under ten times. The rearrangement joins TRBV14 to TRBJ1-5; D is undetermined. Germline values: CDR1 SGHDN, CDR2 FVKESK. This CDR3 spans 16 amino acids. V lost 4 bases to trimming and J lost 0 bases, with 13 bases between them. The CDR3 is CASSPTKRDSNQPQHF. Written as DNA, the CDR3 is TGTGCCAGCAGCCCTACAAAGAGAGATAGCAATCAGCCCCAGCATTTT.

The chain recombines TRBV7-2 with TRBJ2-3; TRBD1 might be the D (6 bases). Deletions cut 1 base from V and 6 bases from J, with 11 bases between. Looked up from germline, CDR1 is SGHTA and CDR2 is FQGNSA. The CDR3 is 14 amino acids. As DNA, the CDR3 is TGTGCCAGCAGCTTAGGAACTAGGGGGGATACGCAGTATTTT. Its protein is CASSLGTRGDTQYF. The full variable domain, completed using reference TRBV7-2 and TRBJ2-3, is GAGVSQSPSNKVTEKGKDVELRCDPISGHTALYWYRQSLGQGLEFLIYFQGNSAPDKSGLPSDRFSAERTGGSVSTLTIQRTQQEDSAVYLCASSLGTRGDTQYFGPGTRLTVL.

This clonotype has a handful of counts. The chain has TRBV24-1 and TRBJ1-2; TRBD1 aligns across 7 bases. CDR3 length: 15 amino acids. CDR1 and CDR2 from the germline V gene are KGHDR and SFDVKD. Losses at the gene ends were 3 bases for V and 3 bases for J; bases not matched to a gene: 6. The chain's CDR3 is CATSDPGQSYYGYTF. In nucleotides, the CDR3 is TGTGCCACCAGTGATCCGGGACAGAGCTACTATGGCTACACCTTC.

The chain has TRBV28 and TRBJ2-1; 8 nucleotides agree with TRBD1. Losses at the gene ends were 2 bases for V and 4 bases for J; bases not matched to a gene: 7. Germline values: CDR1 MDHEN, CDR2 SYDVKM. There are 16 residues in the CDR3. In DNA, the CDR3 is TGTGCCAGCAGTTTACAGGGGGCCCCCCCATACAATGAGCAGTTCTTC. Protein: CASSLQGAPPYNEQFF.

This clonotype has a handful of counts. The gene calls are TRBV7-3 and TRBJ2-3; no clear D. V was pared by 0 bases and J by 4 bases, with 11 bases between. The CDR3 loop spans 15 amino acids. Per the germline V gene, CDR1 is SGHTA and CDR2 is FQGTGA. The CDR3 protein is CASSLTGSGSDTQYF. As DNA, the CDR3 is TGTGCCAGCAGCTTAACGGGAAGTGGCTCAGATACGCAGTATTTT.

The chain combines TRBV2 with TRBJ2-7; 8 bases align to TRBD1. V dropped 6 bases and J dropped 4; count of bases not matched to a gene: 11. The CDR3 totals 15 residues. CDR1 SNHLY and CDR2 FYNNEI come from the germline V gene. The CDR3 here is CASRTSGGQRYEQYF. The CDR3 DNA sequence: TGTGCCAGCAGAACTTCAGGGGGCCAACGATACGAGCAGTACTTC.

This chain connects TRBV12-3 or TRBV12-4 to TRBJ2-1; 7 bases match TRBD2. V dropped 0 bases and J dropped 7; count of bases not matched to a gene: 9. This CDR3 is 16 amino acids long. CDR3 residues: CASSLAGLSGGNEQFF. The CDR3 bases are TGTGCCAGCAGTTTAGCGGGACTATCGGGCGGGAATGAGCAGTTCTTC.

This sequence joins TRBV7-8 and TRBJ2-3; D call uncertain. Germline values: CDR1 SGHVS, CDR2 FQNEAQ. V lost 3 bases and J lost 0, with 10 bases in between. The CDR3 runs 15 residues. DNA for the CDR3: TGTGCCAGCAGCTTTTCTAGTGCTAGCACAGATACGCAGTATTTT. Protein product: CASSFSSASTDTQYF.

The sample holds a few counts of this clonotype. The chain combines TRBV18 with TRBJ2-2; unclear D gene. The V end lost 1 base, the J end lost 2 bases, and 5 bases lay between the germline ends. Germline assignment: CDR1 KGHSH and CDR2 LQKENI. This CDR3 contains 14 residues. This chain's CDR3 is CASSPLENTGELFF. CDR3 bases: TGTGCCAGCTCACCACTTGAAAACACCGGGGAGCTGTTTTTT.

The sample holds a few counts of this clonotype. The chain combines TRBV20-1 with TRBJ2-7, with D perhaps matching TRBD1 (6 bases). The germline V and J ends were trimmed by 3 bases and 3 bases, with 12 bases remaining between them. The length of the CDR3 is 13 residues. Germline assignment: CDR1 DFQATT and CDR2 SNEGSKA (reference sequence). The CDR3 nucleotides are TGCAGTGCTAGCTATCGACAGGACTACGAGCAGTACTTC. It encodes CSASYRQDYEQYF.

The J gene is TRBJ2-7, the V gene TRBV12-3 or TRBV12-4; 9 nucleotides align to TRBD2. V shed 5 bases, J shed 5 bases, and the junction held 10 bases outside the gene matches. The CDR3 is 15 amino acids. The CDR3, as DNA: TGTGCCAGCAGTACGTTAGCGGGAGTAGGGGACGAGCAGTACTTC. It is translated as CASSTLAGVGDEQYF.

The genes are TRBV7-6 and TRBJ1-6; 7 bases match TRBD1. The V gene's germline CDR1 is SGHVS and CDR2 FNYEAQ. This CDR3 has 16 residues. J gave up 7 bases and V 2 bases, and 8 bases lay outside the gene matches. Written as DNA, the CDR3 is TGTGCCAGCAGCTTATTCGGCCAGACAGGGAATTCACCCCTCCACTTT. Its translation is CASSLFGQTGNSPLHF.

This clonotype occurred a few times. V is TRBV7-9 and J is TRBJ2-1, with D possibly being TRBD2 (5 bases). The CDR3 is 11 residues long. V was clipped by 4 bases and J by 12 bases, with 10 bases between them. CDR1 SEHNR and CDR2 FQNEAQ come from the germline V gene (reference sequence). The CDR3 bases are TGTGCCAGCAGCTCGGAGGATAGGCAGTTCTTC. This translates into CASSSEDRQFF.

This chain links TRBV27 with TRBJ2-7; possible D gene TRBD1, 6 bases. The V and J ends lost 3 bases and 2 bases respectively, with 17 bases between them. CDR1 is MNHEY and CDR2 is SMNVEV in the germline V gene (reference sequence). This CDR3 is built from 16 residues. The CDR3 loop reads CASSFGANRATYEQYF. Written as DNA, the CDR3 is TGTGCCAGCAGTTTTGGGGCAAACAGGGCGACCTACGAGCAGTACTTC.